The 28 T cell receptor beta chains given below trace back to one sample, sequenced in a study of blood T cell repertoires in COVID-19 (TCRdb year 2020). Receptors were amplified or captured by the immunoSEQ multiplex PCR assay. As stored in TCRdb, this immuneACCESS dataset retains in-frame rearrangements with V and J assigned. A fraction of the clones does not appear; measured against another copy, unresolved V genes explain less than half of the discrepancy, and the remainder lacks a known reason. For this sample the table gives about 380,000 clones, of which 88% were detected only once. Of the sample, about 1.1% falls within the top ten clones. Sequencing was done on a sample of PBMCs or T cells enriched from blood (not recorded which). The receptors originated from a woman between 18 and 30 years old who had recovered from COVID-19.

In nucleotides, the CDR3 is TGTGCCAGCAGCTCAGAGACAGGGTGGCATGAGCAGTTCTTC. Translated: CASSSETGWHEQFF. The V and J genes are TRBV7-9 and TRBJ2-1; TRBD1 agrees at 7 bases. The CDR3 is 14 amino acids. Trimming took 4 bases from V and 8 from J; bases not matched to a gene: 8. Germline V CDR1 and CDR2: SEHNR, FQNEAQ (reference sequence).

CDR3: CASSLDRSSTDTQYF. DNA for the CDR3: TGTGCCAGTAGTTTGGACAGAAGCAGCACAGATACGCAGTATTTT. The chain has TRBV19 and TRBJ2-3; weak D call: TRBD1 (6 bases). Germline V gene lookup returns CDR1 LNHDA and CDR2 SQIVND (reference sequence). The CDR3 length is 15 residues. Trimming took off 5 bases at V and 0 bases at J, with 12 bases between the two ends. The entire variable domain, with the rest obtained from reference TRBV19 and TRBJ2-3, is as follows: DGGITQSPKYLFRKEGQNVTLSCEQNLNHDAMYWYRQDPGQGLRLIYYSQIVNDFQKGDIAEGYSVSREKKESFPLTVTSAQKNPTAFYLCASSLDRSSTDTQYFGPGTRLTVL.

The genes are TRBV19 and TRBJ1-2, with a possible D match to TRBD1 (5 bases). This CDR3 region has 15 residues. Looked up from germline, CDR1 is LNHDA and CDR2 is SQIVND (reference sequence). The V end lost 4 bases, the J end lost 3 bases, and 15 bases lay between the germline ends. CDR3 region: CASSSRGQTDYGYTF. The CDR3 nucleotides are TGTGCCAGTAGTAGCCGCGGTCAGACAGACTATGGCTACACCTTC.

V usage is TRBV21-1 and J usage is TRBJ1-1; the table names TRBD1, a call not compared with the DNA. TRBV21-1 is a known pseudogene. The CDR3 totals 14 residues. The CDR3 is CASSKGTGDTEAFF. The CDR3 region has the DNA TGTGCCAGCAGCAAAGGGACAGGGGACACTGAAGCTTTCTTT.

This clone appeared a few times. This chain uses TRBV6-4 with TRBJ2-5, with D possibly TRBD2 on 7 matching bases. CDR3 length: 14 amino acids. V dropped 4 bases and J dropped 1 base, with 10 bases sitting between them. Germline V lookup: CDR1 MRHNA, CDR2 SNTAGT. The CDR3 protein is CASSARGGQETQYF. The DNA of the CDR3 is TGTGCCAGCAGTGCTAGGGGGGGCCAAGAGACCCAGTACTTC.

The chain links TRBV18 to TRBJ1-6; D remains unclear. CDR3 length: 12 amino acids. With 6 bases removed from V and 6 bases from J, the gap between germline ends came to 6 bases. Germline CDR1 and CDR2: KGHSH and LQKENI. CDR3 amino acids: CASSRPNSPLHF. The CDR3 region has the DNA TGTGCCAGCTCCCGTCCTAATTCACCCCTCCACTTT.

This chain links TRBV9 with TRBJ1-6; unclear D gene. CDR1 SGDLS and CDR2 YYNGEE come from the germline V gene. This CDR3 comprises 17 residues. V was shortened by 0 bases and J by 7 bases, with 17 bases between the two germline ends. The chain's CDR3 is CASSVESRKGENSPLHF. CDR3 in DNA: TGTGCCAGCAGCGTAGAATCCCGGAAAGGAGAAAATTCACCCCTCCACTTT.

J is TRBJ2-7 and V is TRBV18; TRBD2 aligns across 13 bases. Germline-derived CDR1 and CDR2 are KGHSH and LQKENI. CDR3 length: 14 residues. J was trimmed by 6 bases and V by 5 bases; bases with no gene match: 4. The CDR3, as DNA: TGTGCCAGCTCATTCGGGACTAGCGGGGTCGAGCAGTACTTC. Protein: CASSFGTSGVEQYF.

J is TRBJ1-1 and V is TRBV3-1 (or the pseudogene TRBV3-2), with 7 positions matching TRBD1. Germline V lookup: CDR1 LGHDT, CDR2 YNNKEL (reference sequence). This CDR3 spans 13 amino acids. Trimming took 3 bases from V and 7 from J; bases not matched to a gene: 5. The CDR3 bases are TGTGCCAGCAGCCACACAGGGGTCTTTGAAGCTTTCTTT. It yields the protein CASSHTGVFEAFF.

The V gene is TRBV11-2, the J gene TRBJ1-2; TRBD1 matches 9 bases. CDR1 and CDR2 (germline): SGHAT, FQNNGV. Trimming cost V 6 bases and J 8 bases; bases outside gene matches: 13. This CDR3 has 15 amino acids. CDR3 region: CASSSMRDRVDGYTF. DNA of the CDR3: TGTGCCAGCAGTTCCATGCGGGACAGGGTGGACGGCTACACCTTC.

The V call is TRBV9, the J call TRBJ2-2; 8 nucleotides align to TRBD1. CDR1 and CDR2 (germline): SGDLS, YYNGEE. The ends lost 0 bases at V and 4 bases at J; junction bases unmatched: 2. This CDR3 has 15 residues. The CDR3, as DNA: TGTGCCAGCAGCGTAGATGGGACAGGCACCGGGGAGCTGTTTTTT. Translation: CASSVDGTGTGELFF.

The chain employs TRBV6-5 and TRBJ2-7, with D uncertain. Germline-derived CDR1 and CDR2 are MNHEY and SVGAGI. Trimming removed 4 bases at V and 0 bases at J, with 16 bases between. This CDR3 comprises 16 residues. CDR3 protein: CASSFYRVSPSYEQYF. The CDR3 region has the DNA TGTGCCAGCAGTTTCTACCGGGTCTCTCCCTCCTACGAGCAGTACTTC.

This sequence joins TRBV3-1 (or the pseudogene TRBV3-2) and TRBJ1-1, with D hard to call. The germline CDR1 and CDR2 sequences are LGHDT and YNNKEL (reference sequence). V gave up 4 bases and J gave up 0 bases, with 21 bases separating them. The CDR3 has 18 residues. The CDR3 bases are TGTGCCAGCAGCCCCCCGGGATGGGAACCCAGAATGAACACTGAAGCTTTCTTT. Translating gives CASSPPGWEPRMNTEAFF.

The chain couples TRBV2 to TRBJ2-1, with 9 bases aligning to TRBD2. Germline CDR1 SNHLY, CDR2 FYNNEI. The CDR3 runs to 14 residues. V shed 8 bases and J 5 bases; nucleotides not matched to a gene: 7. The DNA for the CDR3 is TGTGCCAGCGGACTAGCGCGCGGCCACAATGAGCAGTTCTTC. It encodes CASGLARGHNEQFF.

CDR3 region: CASSQGARGGYTF. In nucleotides, the CDR3 is TGTGCCAGCAGCCAAGGGGCAAGGGGGGGCTACACCTTC. The rearrangement links TRBV3-1 (or the pseudogene TRBV3-2) to TRBJ1-2, with D maybe TRBD1 (6 bases). V was clipped by 1 base and J by 8 bases, with 11 bases between them. CDR1 LGHDT and CDR2 YNNKEL come from the germline V gene (reference sequence). The CDR3 runs 13 residues.

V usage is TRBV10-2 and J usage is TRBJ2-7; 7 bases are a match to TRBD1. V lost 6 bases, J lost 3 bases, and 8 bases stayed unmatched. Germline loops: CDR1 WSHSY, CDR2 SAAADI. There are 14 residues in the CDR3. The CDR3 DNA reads TGCGCCAGCAGCTCGACAGGGCTTAACTACGAGCAGTACTTC. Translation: CASSSTGLNYEQYF.

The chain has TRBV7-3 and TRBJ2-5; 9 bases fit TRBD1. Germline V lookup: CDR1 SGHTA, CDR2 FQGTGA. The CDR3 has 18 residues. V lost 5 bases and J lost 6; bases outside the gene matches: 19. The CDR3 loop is CASSQKGTGSRIGKTQYF. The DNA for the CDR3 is TGTGCCAGCAGCCAAAAGGGGACAGGGTCCCGGATTGGGAAGACCCAGTACTTC.

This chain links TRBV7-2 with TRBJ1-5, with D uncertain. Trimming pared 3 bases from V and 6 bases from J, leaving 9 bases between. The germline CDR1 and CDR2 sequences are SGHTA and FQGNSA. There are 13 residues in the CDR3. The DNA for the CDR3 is TGTGCCAGCAGCTTTGGGCGGGTTCAGCCCCAGCATTTT. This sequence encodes CASSFGRVQPQHF. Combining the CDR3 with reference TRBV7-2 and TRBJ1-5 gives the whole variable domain GAGVSQSPSNKVTEKGKDVELRCDPISGHTALYWYRQSLGQGLEFLIYFQGNSAPDKSGLPSDRFSAERTGGSVSTLTIQRTQQEDSAVYLCASSFGRVQPQHFGDGTRLSIL.

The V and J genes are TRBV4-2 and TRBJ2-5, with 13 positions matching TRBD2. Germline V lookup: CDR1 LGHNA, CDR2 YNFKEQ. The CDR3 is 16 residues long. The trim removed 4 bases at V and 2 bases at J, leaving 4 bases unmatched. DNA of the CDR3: TGTGCCAGCAGCCTGGGGACTAGCGGGGAACAAGAGACCCAGTACTTC. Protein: CASSLGTSGEQETQYF.

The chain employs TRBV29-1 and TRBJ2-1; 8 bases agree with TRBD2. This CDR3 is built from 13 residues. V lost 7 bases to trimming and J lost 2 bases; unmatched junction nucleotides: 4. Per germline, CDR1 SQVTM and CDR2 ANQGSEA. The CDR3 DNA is TGCAGCGCCAGCGGGAGTACCTACAATGAGCAGTTCTTC. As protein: CSASGSTYNEQFF.

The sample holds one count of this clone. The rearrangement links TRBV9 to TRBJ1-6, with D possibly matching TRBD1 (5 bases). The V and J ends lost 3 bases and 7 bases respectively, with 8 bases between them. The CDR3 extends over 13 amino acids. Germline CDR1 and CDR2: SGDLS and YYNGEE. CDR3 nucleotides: TGTGCCAGCAGCGCCGGGGGGAATTCACCCCTCCACTTT. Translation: CASSAGGNSPLHF. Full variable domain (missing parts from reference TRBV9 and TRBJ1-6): DSGVTQTPKHLITATGQRVTLRCSPRSGDLSVYWYQQSLDQGLQFLIQYYNGEERAKGNILERFSAQQFPDLHSELNLSSLELGDSALYFCASSAGGNSPLHFGNGTRLTVT.

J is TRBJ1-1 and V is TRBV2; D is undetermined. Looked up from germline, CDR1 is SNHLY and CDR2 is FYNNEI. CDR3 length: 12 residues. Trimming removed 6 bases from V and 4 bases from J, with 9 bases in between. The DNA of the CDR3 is TGTGCCAGCAGCCTCGTGGCCACTGAAGCTTTCTTT. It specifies CASSLVATEAFF.

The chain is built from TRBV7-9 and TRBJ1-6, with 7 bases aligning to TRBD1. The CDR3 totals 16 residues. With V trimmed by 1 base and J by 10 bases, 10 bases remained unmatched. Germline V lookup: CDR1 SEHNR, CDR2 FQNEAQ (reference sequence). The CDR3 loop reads CASSLVAGGIGSPLHF. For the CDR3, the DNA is TGTGCCAGCAGCTTAGTTGCAGGGGGGATAGGATCACCCCTCCACTTT.

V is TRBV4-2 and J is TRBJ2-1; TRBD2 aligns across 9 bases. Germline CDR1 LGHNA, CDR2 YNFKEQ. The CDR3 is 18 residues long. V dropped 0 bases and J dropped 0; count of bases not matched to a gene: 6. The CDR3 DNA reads TGTGCCAGCAGCCAAGAATCGACTAGCGGCACCTCCTACAATGAGCAGTTCTTC. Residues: CASSQESTSGTSYNEQFF.

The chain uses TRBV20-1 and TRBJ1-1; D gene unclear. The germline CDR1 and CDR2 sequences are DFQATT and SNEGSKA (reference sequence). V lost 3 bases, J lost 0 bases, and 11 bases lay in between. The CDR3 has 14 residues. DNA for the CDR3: TGCAGTGCTAGTGACGACACCTTGAACACTGAAGCTTTCTTT. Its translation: CSASDDTLNTEAFF.

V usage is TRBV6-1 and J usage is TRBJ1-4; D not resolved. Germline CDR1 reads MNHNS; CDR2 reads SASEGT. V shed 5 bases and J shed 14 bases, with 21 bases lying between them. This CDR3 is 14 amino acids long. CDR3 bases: TGTGCCAGCAGTTATGCTTCGGACGCAAGGAGGCTGTTTTTT. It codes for CASSYASDARRLFF.

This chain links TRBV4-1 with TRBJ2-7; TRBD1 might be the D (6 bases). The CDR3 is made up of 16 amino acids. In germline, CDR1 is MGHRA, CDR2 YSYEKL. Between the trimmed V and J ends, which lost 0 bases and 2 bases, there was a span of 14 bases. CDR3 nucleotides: TGCGCCAGCAGCCAAGAAGGGGGACACGGAGCCTACGAGCAGTACTTC. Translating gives CASSQEGGHGAYEQYF.

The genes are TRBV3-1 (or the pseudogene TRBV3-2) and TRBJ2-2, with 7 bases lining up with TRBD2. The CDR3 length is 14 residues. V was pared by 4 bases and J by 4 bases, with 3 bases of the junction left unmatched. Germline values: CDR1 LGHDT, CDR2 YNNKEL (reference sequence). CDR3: CASSLLASTGELFF. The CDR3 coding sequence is TGTGCCAGCAGCCTACTAGCGTCCACCGGGGAGCTGTTTTTT.